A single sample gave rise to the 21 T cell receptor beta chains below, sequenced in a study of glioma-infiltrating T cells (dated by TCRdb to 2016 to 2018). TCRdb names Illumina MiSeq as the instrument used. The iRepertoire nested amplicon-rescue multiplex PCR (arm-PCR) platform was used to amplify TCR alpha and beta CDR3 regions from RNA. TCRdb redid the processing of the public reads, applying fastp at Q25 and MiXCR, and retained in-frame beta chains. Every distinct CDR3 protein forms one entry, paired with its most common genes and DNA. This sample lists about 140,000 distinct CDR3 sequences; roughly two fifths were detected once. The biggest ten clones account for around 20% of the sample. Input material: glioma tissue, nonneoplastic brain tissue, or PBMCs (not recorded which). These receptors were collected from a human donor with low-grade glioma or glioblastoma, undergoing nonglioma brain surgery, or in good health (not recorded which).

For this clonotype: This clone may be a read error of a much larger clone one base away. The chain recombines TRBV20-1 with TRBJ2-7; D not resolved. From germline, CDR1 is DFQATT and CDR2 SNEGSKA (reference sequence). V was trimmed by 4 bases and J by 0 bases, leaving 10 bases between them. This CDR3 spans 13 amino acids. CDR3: CSAIAVSSYEQYF. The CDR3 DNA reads TGCAGTGCTATCGCAGTGAGCTCCTACGAGCAGTACTTC.

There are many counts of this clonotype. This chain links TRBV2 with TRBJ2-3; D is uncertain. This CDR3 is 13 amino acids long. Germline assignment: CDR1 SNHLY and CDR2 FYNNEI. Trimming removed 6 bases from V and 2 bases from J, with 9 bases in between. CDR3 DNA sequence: TGTGCCAGCAGGAGCGAGGACACAGATACGCAGTATTTT. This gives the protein CASRSEDTDTQYF.

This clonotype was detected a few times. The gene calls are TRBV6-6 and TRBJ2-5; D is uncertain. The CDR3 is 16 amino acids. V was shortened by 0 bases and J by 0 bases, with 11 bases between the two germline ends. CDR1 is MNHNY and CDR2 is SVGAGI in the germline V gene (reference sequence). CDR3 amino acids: CASSYSKNPYQETQYF. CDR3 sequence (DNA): TGTGCCAGCAGTTACTCGAAAAATCCGTACCAAGAGACCCAGTACTTC.

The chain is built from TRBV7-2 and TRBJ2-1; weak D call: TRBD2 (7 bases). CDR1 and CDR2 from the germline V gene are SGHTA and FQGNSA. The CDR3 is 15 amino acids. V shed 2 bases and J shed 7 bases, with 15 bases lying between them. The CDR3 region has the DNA TGTGCCAGCAGCTTACATGGGGGGGCCAGTAATGAGCAGTTCTTC. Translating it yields CASSLHGGASNEQFF.

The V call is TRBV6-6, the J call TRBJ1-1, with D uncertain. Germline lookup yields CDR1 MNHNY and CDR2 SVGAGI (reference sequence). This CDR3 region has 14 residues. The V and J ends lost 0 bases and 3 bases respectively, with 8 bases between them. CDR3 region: CASSYSGGDTEAFF. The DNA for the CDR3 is TGTGCCAGCAGTTACTCTGGTGGGGACACTGAAGCTTTCTTT.

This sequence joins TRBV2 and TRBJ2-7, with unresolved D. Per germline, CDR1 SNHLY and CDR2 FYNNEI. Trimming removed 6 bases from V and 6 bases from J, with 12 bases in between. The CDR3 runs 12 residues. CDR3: CASRPSLAEQYF. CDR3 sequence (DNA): TGTGCCAGCAGGCCCTCCCTCGCCGAGCAGTACTTC.

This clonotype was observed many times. CDR3 region: CASSYTGNPTDEQFF. CDR3 nucleotide sequence: TGTGCCAGCAGTTACACAGGGAACCCCACGGATGAGCAGTTCTTC. V is TRBV6-2 or TRBV6-3 and J is TRBJ2-1, with a possible D match to TRBD1 (6 bases). The CDR3 contains 15 residues. V was pared by 2 bases and J by 8 bases, with 16 bases between. CDR1 and CDR2 from the germline V gene are MNHEY and SVGEGT.

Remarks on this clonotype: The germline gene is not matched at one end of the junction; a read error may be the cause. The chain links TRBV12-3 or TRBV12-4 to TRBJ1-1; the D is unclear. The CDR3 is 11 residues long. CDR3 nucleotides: TGTGCCTGCAGTCCCGGTCCTGAAGCTTTCTTT. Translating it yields CACSPGPEAFF.

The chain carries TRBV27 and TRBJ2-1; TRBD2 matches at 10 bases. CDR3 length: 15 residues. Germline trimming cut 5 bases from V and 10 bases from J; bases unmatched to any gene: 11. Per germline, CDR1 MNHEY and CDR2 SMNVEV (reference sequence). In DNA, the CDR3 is TGTGCCAGCAGTCCAGCGGGAGGGCGATCTTACGAGCAGTTCTTC. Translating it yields CASSPAGGRSYEQFF.

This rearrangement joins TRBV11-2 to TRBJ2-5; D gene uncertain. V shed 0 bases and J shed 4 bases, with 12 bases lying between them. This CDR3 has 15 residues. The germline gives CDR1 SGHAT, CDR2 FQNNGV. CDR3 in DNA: TGTGCCAGCAGCTTAGAGTTTTCACTAACAGAGACCCAGTACTTC. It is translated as CASSLEFSLTETQYF.

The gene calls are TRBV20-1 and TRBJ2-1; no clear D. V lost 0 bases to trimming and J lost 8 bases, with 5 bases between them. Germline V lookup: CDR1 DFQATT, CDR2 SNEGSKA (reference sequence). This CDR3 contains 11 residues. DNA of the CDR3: TGCAGTGCTAGAGATCATTATGAGCAGTTCTTC. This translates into CSARDHYEQFF.

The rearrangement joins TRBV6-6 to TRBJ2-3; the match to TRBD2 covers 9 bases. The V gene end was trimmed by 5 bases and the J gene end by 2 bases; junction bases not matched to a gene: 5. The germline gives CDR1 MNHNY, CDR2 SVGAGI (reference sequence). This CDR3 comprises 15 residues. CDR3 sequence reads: CASSIAGEPTDTQYF. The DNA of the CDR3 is TGTGCCAGCAGTATAGCGGGGGAACCCACAGATACGCAGTATTTT.

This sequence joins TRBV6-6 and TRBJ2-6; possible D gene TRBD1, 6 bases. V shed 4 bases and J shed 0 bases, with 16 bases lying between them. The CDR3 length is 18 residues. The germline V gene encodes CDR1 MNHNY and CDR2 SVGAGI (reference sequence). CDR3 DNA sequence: TGTGCCAGCAGTTCCGGCACGGGACAAAGCTCTGGGGCCAACGTCCTGACTTTC. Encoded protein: CASSSGTGQSSGANVLTF.

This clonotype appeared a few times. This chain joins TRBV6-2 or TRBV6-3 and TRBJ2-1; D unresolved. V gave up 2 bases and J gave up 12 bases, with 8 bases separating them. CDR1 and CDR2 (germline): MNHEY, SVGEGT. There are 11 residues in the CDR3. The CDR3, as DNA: TGTGCCAGCAGTTACGGGCGGTCGCAGTTCTTC. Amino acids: CASSYGRSQFF.

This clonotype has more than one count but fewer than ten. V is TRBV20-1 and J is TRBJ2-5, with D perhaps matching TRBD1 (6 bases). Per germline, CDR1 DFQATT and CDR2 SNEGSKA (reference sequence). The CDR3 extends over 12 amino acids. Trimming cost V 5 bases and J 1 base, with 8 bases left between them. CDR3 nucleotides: TGCAGTGCTGGGGACACCCAAGAGACCCAGTACTTC. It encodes CSAGDTQETQYF.

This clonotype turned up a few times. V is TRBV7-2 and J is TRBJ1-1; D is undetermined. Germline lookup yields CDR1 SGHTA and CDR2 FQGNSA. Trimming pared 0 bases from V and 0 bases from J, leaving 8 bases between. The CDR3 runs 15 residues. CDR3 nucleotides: TGTGCCAGCAGCTTAGCGGCCGCTATGAACACTGAAGCTTTCTTT. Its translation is CASSLAAAMNTEAFF.

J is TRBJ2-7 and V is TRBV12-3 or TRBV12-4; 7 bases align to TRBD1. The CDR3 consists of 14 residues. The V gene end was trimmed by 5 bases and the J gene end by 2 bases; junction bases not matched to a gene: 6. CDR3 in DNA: TGTGCCAGCAGTGGGAGACAGGGACCCTACGAGCAGTACTTC. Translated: CASSGRQGPYEQYF.

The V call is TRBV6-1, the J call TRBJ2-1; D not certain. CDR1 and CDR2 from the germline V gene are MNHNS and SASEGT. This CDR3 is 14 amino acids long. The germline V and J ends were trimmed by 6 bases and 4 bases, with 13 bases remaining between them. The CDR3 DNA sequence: TGTGCCAGCAGCCGCCAGGCTCAGTACAATGAGCAGTTCTTC. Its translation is CASSRQAQYNEQFF.

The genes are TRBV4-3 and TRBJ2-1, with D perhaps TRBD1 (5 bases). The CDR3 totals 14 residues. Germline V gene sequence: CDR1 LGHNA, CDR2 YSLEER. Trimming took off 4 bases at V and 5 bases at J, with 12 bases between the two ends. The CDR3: CASSLRPGNNEQFF. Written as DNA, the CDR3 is TGCGCCAGCAGCCTAAGGCCAGGGAACAATGAGCAGTTCTTC.

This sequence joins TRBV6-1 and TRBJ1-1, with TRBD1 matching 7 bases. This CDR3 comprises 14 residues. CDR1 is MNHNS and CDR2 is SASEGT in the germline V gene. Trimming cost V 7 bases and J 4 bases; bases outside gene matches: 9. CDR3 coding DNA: TGTGCCAGCACCATCGACAGGGCAGCCACTGAAGCTTTCTTT. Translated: CASTIDRAATEAFF.

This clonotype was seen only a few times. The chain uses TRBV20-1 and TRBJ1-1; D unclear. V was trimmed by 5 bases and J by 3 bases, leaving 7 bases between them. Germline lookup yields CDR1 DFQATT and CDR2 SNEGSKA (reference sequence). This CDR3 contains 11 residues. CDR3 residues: CSALHDTEAFF. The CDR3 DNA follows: TGCAGTGCTCTACATGACACTGAAGCTTTCTTT.